This is a list of T cell receptor beta chains from one sample in a study of T-cell memory formation after mild COVID-19. TCRdb re-called the 5' RACE reads through MiXCR, storing one row per CDR3 protein. Of 200,000 to 250,000 distinct CDR3 sequences in the sample, 9% to 10% were seen once. The specimen was PBMCs or a T cell subset sorted from them (not recorded which). The receptor set was obtained from a man aged 18 to 29 who had mild COVID-19 (a few samples of this study predate the infection). Cell type and time point are not known. Each CDR3 is given with its conserved first and last residue. The D gene is left open where the match is weak. Clone size is given for some rows only: seen once, a few or many times, or a class if the clone is expanded.

j_call: TRBJ1-5
clone_size: few
d_call: .
v_call: TRBV3-1
cdr3_aa: CASSQDTGENQPQHF
cdr3_nt: TGTGCCAGCAGCCAAGATACAGGAGAGAATCAGCCCCAGCATTTT

j_call: TRBJ2-1
clone_size: few
d_call: .
v_call: TRBV3-1
cdr3_aa: CASSQGVYNEQFF
cdr3_nt: TGTGCCAGCAGCCAAGGGGTGTACAATGAGCAGTTCTTC

j_call: TRBJ1-5
clone_size: many
d_call: .
v_call: TRBV7-2
cdr3_aa: CASSLGQSNQPQHF
cdr3_nt: TGTGCCAGCAGCTTAGGACAGTCCAATCAGCCCCAGCATTTT

j_call: TRBJ2-1
clone_size: few
d_call: TRBD1
v_call: TRBV7-2
cdr3_aa: CASRPEGTGRGDEQFF
cdr3_nt: TGTGCCAGCAGACCCGAAGGGACAGGGCGAGGGGATGAGCAGTTCTTC

j_call: TRBJ2-5
clone_size: .
d_call: .
v_call: TRBV5-1
cdr3_aa: CASSAFPGQETQYF
cdr3_nt: TGCGCCAGCAGCGCCTTCCCGGGGCAAGAGACCCAGTACTTC

j_call: TRBJ2-7
clone_size: .
d_call: TRBD1
v_call: TRBV30
cdr3_aa: CAWSPLTGGPLAYEQYF
cdr3_nt: TGTGCCTGGAGTCCTCTGACAGGGGGACCTCTGGCCTACGAGCAGTACTTC

j_call: TRBJ1-5
clone_size: few
d_call: TRBD1
v_call: TRBV6-6
cdr3_aa: CASRPSGTGYRQPQHF
cdr3_nt: TGTGCCAGCAGGCCCTCCGGGACAGGGTATCGTCAGCCCCAGCATTTT

j_call: TRBJ1-1
clone_size: few
d_call: .
v_call: TRBV7-3
cdr3_aa: CASSLTGSCQAFF
cdr3_nt: TGTGCCAGCAGCTTAACGGGAAGTTGCCAAGCTTTCTTT

j_call: TRBJ1-2
clone_size: .
d_call: .
v_call: TRBV5-1
cdr3_aa: CASSSSEGYGYTF
cdr3_nt: TGCGCCAGCAGCTCAAGCGAAGGGTATGGCTACACCTTC

j_call: TRBJ1-2
clone_size: few
d_call: TRBD1
v_call: TRBV20-1
cdr3_aa: CSAKRQGADGYTF
cdr3_nt: TGCAGTGCTAAGAGGCAGGGGGCAGATGGCTACACCTTC

j_call: TRBJ1-4
clone_size: few
d_call: .
v_call: TRBV5-8
cdr3_aa: CASSPQGNPTNEKLFF
cdr3_nt: TGTGCCAGCAGCCCACAGGGAAATCCAACTAATGAAAAACTGTTTTTT

j_call: TRBJ1-5
clone_size: few
d_call: .
v_call: TRBV5-1
cdr3_aa: CASSPSGGNQPQHF
cdr3_nt: TGCGCCAGCAGCCCCTCAGGGGGCAATCAGCCCCAGCATTTT

j_call: TRBJ2-5
clone_size: .
d_call: .
v_call: TRBV5-4
cdr3_aa: CASSLGAGERETQYF
cdr3_nt: TGTGCCAGCAGCTTGGGAGCAGGGGAGCGGGAGACCCAGTACTTC

j_call: TRBJ2-3
clone_size: once
d_call: .
v_call: TRBV28
cdr3_aa: CASSPESSTDTQYF
cdr3_nt: TGTGCCAGCAGCCCGGAGAGTAGCACAGATACGCAGTATTTT

j_call: TRBJ2-5
clone_size: .
d_call: .
v_call: TRBV20-1
cdr3_aa: CSAARTNQETQYF
cdr3_nt: TGCAGTGCTGCCCGGACTAACCAAGAGACCCAGTACTTC

j_call: TRBJ2-7
clone_size: .
d_call: .
v_call: TRBV5-1
cdr3_aa: CASSRGSGSYEQYF
cdr3_nt: TGCGCCAGCAGCCGAGGTTCGGGTTCCTACGAGCAGTACTTC

j_call: TRBJ1-3
clone_size: .
d_call: TRBD1
v_call: TRBV20-1
cdr3_aa: CSAPDRTRSGNTIYF
cdr3_nt: TGCAGTGCTCCGGACAGGACCCGCTCTGGAAACACCATATATTTT